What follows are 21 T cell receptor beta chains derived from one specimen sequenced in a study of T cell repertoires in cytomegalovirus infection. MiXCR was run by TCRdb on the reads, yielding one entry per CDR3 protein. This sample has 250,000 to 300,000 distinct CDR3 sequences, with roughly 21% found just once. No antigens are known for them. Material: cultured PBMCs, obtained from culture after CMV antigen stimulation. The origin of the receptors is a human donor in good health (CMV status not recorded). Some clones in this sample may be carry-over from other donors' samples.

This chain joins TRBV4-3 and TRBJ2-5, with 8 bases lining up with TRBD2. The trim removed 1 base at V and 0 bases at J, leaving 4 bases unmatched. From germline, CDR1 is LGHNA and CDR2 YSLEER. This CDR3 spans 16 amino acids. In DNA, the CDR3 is TGCGCCAGCAGCCAAGGGGCGGGGGGCAACCAAGAGACCCAGTACTTC. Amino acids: CASSQGAGGNQETQYF.

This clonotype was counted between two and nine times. The CDR3 DNA reads as TGCGCCAGCAGCCGGGAATTGAACTATGGCTACACCTTC. This translates into CASSRELNYGYTF. The rearrangement links TRBV10-1 to TRBJ1-2; D not certain. CDR1 is WNHNN and CDR2 is SYGVQD in the germline V gene (reference sequence). V dropped 6 bases and J dropped 2 bases, with 10 bases sitting between them. The CDR3 extends over 13 amino acids.

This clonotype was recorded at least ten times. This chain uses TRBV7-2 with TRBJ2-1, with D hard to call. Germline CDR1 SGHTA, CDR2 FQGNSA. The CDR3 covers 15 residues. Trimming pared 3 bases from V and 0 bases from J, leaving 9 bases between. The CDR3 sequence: CASSFGVHSYNEQFF. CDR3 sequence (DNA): TGTGCCAGCAGCTTTGGCGTGCACTCCTACAATGAGCAGTTCTTC.

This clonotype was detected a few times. The CDR3 nucleotides read TGTGCCAGCAGTTTGGGGCAGGGAGCGCCCTACGAGCAGTACTTC. It encodes CASSLGQGAPYEQYF. V usage is TRBV12-3 or TRBV12-4 and J usage is TRBJ2-7, with D perhaps assigned TRBD1 or TRBD2 (5 bases each). The V and J ends lost 3 bases and 2 bases respectively, with 14 bases between them. The CDR3 totals 15 residues.

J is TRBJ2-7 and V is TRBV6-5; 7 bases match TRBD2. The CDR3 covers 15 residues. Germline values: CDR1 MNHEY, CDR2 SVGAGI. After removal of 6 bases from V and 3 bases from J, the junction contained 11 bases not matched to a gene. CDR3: CASRAPGLRSYEQYF. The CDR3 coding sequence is TGTGCCAGCAGGGCACCGGGACTACGGAGCTACGAGCAGTACTTC.

The CDR3 DNA follows: TGTGCCAGCAGATTAGGACAGGGCGAAGAGCAGTACGTC. Translated, it gives CASRLGQGEEQYV. The chain uses TRBV28 and TRBJ2-7, with TRBD1 identical over 8 bases. Germline lookup yields CDR1 MDHEN and CDR2 SYDVKM. Losses at the gene ends were 6 bases for V and 7 bases for J; bases not matched to a gene: 8. The CDR3 runs 13 residues.

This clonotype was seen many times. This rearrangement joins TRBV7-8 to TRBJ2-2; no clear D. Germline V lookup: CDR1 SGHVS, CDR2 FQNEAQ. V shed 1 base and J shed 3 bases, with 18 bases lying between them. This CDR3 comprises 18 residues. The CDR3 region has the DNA TGTGCCAGCAGCTTAGGTTACAAACGCAAACGGGACACCGGGGAGCTGTTTTTT. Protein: CASSLGYKRKRDTGELFF. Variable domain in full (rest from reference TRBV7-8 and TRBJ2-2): GAGVSQSPRYKVAKRGQDVALRCDPISGHVSLFWYQQALGQGPEFLTYFQNEAQLDKSGLPSDRFFAERPEGSVSTLKIQRTQQEDSAVYLCASSLGYKRKRDTGELFFGEGSRLTVL.

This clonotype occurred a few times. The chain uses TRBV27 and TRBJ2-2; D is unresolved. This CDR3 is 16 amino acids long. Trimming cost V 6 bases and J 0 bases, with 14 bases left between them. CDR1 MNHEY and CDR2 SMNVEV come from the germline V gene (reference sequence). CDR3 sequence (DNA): TGTGCCAGCAGAGCCGTATCTCACGCGAACACCGGGGAGCTGTTTTTT. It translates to CASRAVSHANTGELFF.

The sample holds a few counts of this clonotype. Here the CDR3 DNA reads TGTGCCACCCACCTTGACTACAATGAGCAGTTCTTC. Translating gives CATHLDYNEQFF. The gene calls are TRBV28 and TRBJ2-1; D ambiguous. The CDR3 is 12 amino acids. V was trimmed by 10 bases and J by 3 bases, leaving 10 bases between them. CDR1 is MDHEN, CDR2 SYDVKM, per germline.

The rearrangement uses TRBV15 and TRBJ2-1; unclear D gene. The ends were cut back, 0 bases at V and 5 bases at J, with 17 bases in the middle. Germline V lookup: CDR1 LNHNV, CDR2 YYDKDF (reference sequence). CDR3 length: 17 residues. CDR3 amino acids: CATSREMPGIRNNEQFF. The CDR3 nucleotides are TGTGCCACCAGCAGAGAAATGCCAGGTATTAGGAACAATGAGCAGTTCTTC.

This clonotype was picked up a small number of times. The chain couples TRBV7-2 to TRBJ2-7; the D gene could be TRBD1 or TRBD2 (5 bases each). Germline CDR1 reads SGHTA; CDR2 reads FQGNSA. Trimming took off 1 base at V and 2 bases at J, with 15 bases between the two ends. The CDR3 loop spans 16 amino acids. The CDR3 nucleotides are TGTGCCAGCAGCTTAGACCTGTTGGGGACCGCCTACGAGCAGTACTTC. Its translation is CASSLDLLGTAYEQYF.

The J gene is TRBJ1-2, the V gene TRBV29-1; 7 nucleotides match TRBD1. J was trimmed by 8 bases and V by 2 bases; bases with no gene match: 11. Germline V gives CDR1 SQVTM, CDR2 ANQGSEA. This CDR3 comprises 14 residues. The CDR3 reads CSVEIATGMTGYTF. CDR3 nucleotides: TGCAGCGTTGAAATAGCGACAGGGATGACGGGCTACACCTTC.

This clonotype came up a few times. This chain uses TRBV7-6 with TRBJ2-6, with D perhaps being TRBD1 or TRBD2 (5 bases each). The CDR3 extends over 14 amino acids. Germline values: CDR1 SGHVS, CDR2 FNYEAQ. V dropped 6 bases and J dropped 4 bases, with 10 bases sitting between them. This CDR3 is CASSSGTGANVLTF. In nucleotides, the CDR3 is TGTGCCAGCAGTTCCGGGACGGGGGCCAACGTCCTGACTTTC.

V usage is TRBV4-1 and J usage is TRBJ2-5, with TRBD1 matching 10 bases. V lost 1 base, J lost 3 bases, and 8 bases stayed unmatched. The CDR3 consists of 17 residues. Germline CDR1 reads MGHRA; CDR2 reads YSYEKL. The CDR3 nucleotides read TGCGCCAGCAGCCAAGGTTCATCGACAGGGGGCGAAGAGACCCAGTACTTC. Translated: CASSQGSSTGGEETQYF.

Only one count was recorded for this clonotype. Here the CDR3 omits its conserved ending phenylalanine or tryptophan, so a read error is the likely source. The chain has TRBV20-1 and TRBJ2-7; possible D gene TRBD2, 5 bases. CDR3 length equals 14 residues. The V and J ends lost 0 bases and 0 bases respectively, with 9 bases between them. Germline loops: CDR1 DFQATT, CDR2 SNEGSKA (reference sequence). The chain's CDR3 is CSARDRGYSYEQYS. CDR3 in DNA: TGCAGTGCTAGAGATCGGGGATACTCCTACGAGCAGTACTCC.

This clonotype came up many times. The CDR3 loop is CASSAGLAGAYNEQFF. The CDR3 bases are TGTGCCAGCAGCGCGGGTCTAGCGGGAGCCTACAATGAGCAGTTCTTC. The genes are TRBV7-2 and TRBJ2-1; 10 bases map to TRBD2. The germline V gene has CDR1 SGHTA and CDR2 FQGNSA. V dropped 5 bases and J dropped 2; count of bases not matched to a gene: 6. This CDR3 spans 16 amino acids.

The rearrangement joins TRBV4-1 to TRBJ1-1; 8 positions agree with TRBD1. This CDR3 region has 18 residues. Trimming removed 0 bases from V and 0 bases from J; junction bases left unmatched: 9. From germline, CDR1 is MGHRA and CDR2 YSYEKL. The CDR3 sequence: CASSQDLVRGRVNTEAFF. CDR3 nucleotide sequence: TGCGCCAGCAGCCAAGATCTGGTCAGGGGGCGGGTGAACACTGAAGCTTTCTTT.

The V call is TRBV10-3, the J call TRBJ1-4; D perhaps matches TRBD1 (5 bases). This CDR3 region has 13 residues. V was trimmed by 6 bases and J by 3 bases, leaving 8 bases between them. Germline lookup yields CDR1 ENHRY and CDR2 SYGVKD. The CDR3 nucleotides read TGTGCCATCAGGGAGGGACCTAATGAAAAACTGTTTTTT. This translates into CAIREGPNEKLFF.

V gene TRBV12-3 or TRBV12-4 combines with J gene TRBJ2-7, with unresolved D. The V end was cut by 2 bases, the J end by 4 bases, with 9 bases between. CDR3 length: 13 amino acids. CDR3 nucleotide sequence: TGTGCCAGCAGTTTACCACCACTTTACGAGCAGTACTTC. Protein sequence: CASSLPPLYEQYF.

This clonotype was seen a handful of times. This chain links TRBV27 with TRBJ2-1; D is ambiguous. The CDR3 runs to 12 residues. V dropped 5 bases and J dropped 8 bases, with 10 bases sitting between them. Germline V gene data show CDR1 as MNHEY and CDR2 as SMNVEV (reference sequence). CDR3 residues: CASSDVPDEQFF. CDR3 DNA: TGTGCCAGCAGTGACGTTCCAGATGAGCAGTTCTTC.

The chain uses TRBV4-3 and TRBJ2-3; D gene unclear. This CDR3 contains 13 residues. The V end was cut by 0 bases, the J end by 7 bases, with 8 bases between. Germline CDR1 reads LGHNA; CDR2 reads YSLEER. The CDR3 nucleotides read TGCGCCAGCAGCCAAGAACATTACTATACGCAGTATTTT. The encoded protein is CASSQEHYYTQYF.